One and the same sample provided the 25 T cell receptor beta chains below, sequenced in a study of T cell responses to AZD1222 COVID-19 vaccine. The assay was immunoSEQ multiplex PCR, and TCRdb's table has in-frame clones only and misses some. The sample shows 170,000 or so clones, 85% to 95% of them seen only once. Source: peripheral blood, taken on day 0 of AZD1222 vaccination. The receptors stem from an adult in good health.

CDR3 nucleotides: TGTGCCAGCAGTTTAAACAGGTGGGGCCAGTACTTC. Protein sequence: CASSLNRWGQYF. V usage is TRBV12-3 or TRBV12-4 and J usage is TRBJ2-5; D may be TRBD1 (5 bases). The CDR3 contains 12 residues. Trimming stripped 2 bases from V and 10 bases from J, with 11 bases between.

CDR3 in DNA: TGTGCCAGCAGCCCGGACCGGGGACAGTCTCGTGGCTACACCTTC. It yields the protein CASSPDRGQSRGYTF. The chain couples TRBV3-1 (or the pseudogene TRBV3-2) to TRBJ1-2, with 7 positions matching TRBD1. V trimming: 4 bases; J trimming: 7 bases; junction bases outside the gene matches: 12. The CDR3 is made up of 15 amino acids. Germline V gene data show CDR1 as LGHDT and CDR2 as YNNKEL (reference sequence).

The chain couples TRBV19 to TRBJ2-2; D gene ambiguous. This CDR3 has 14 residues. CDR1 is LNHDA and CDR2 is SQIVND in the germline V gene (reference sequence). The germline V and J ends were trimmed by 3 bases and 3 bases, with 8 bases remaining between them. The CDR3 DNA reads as TGTGCCAGTAGTATGCCAGGCTACACCGGGGAGCTGTTTTTT. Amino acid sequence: CASSMPGYTGELFF. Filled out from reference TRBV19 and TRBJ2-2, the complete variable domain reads DGGITQSPKYLFRKEGQNVTLSCEQNLNHDAMYWYRQDPGQGLRLIYYSQIVNDFQKGDIAEGYSVSREKKESFPLTVTSAQKNPTAFYLCASSMPGYTGELFFGEGSRLTVL.

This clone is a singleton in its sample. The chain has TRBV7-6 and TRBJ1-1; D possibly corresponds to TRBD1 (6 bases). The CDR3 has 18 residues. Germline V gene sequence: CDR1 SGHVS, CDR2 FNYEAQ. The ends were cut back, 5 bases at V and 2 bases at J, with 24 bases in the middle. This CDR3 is CASSLRSGWRGANTEAFF. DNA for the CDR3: TGTGCCAGCAGCCTACGGTCTGGGTGGCGGGGGGCTAACACTGAAGCTTTCTTT. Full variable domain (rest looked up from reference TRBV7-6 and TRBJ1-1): GAGVSQSPRYKVTKRGQDVALRCDPISGHVSLYWYRQALGQGPEFLTYFNYEAQQDKSGLPNDRFSAERPEGSISTLTIQRTEQRDSAMYRCASSLRSGWRGANTEAFFGQGTRLTVV.

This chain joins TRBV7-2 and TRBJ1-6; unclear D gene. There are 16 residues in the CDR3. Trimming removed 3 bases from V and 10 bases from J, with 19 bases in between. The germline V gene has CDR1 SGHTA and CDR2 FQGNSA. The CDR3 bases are TGTGCCAGCAGCTTGGTTCTGGGCGGCGTGGGATCACCCCTCCACTTT. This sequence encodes CASSLVLGGVGSPLHF.

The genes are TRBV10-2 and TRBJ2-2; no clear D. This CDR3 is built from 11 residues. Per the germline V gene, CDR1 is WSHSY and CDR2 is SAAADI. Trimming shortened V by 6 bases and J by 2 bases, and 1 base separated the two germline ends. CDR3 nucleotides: TGCGCCAGCAGCAACACCGGGGAGCTGTTTTTT. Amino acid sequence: CASSNTGELFF.

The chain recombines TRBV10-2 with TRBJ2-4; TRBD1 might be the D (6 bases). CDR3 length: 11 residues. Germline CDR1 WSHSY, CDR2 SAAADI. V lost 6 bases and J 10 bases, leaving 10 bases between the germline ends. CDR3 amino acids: CASRGQTIQYF. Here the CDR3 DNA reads TGCGCCAGCAGAGGACAGACAATTCAGTACTTC.

The CDR3 reads CASSYAGGGDTQYF. The CDR3, as DNA: TGTGCCAGCAGCTACGCGGGGGGCGGAGATACGCAGTATTTT. This chain joins TRBV5-8 and TRBJ2-3, with 8 bases aligning to TRBD2. Unmatched junction bases numbered 5, after V lost 3 bases and J lost 5 bases. CDR1 is SGHTS and CDR2 is YDEGEE in the germline V gene. There are 14 residues in the CDR3.

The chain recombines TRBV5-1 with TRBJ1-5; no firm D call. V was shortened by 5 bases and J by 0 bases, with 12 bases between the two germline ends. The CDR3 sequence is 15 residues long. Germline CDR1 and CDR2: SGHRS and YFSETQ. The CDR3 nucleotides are TGCGCCAGCAGTCTCAGACAAAATAGCAATCAGCCCCAGCATTTT. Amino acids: CASSLRQNSNQPQHF. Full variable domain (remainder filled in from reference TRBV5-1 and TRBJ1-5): KAGVTQTPRYLIKTRGQQVTLSCSPISGHRSVSWYQQTPGQGLQFLFEYFSETQRNKGNFPGRFSGRQFSNSRSEMNVSTLELGDSALYLCASSLRQNSNQPQHFGDGTRLSIL.

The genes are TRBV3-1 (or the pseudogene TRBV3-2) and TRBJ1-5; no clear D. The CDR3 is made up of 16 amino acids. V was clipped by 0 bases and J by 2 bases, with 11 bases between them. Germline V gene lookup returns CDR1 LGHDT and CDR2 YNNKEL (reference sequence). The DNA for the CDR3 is TGTGCCAGCAGCCAAGATAGTGCTAGGGGCAATCAGCCCCAGCATTTT. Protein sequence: CASSQDSARGNQPQHF.

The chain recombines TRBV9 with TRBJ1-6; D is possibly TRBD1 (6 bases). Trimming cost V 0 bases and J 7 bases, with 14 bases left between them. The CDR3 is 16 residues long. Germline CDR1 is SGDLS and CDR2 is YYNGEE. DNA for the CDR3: TGTGCCAGCAGCGTAGAAGGGGGGCAGACCAATTCACCCCTCCACTTT. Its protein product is CASSVEGGQTNSPLHF. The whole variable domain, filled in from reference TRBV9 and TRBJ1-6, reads DSGVTQTPKHLITATGQRVTLRCSPRSGDLSVYWYQQSLDQGLQFLIQYYNGEERAKGNILERFSAQQFPDLHSELNLSSLELGDSALYFCASSVEGGQTNSPLHFGNGTRLTVT.

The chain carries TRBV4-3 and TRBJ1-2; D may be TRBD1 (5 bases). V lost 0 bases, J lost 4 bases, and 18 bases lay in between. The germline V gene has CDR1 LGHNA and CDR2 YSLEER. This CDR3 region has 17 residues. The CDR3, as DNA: TGCGCCAGCAGCCAAGAAGGTTCCCGGGGGGGGTCCTATGGCTACACCTTC. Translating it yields CASSQEGSRGGSYGYTF.

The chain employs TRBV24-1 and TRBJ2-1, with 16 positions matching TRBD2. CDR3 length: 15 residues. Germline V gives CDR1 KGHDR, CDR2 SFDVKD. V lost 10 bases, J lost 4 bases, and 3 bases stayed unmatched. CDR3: CATGTSGGAYNEQFF. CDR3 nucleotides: TGTGCCACTGGGACTAGCGGGGGGGCATACAATGAGCAGTTCTTC.

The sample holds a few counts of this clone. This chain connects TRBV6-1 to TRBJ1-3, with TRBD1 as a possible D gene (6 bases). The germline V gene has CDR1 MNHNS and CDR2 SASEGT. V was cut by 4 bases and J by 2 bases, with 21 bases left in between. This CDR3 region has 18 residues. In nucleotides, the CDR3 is TGTGCCAGCAGTGTACATTTACAGGGAAGAAAGGCTGGAAACACCATATATTTT. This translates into CASSVHLQGRKAGNTIYF.

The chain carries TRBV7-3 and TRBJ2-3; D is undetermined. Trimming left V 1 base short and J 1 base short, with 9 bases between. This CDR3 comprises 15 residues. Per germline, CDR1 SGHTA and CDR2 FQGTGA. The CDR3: CASSLNQAGTDTQYF. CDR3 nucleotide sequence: TGTGCCAGCAGCTTAAACCAGGCGGGCACAGATACGCAGTATTTT.

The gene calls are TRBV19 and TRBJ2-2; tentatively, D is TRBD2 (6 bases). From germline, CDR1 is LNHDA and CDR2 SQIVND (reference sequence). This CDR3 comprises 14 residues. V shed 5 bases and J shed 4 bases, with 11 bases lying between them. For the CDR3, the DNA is TGTGCCAGTAGTGTACTGGAGGGCACCGGGGAGCTGTTTTTT. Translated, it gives CASSVLEGTGELFF.

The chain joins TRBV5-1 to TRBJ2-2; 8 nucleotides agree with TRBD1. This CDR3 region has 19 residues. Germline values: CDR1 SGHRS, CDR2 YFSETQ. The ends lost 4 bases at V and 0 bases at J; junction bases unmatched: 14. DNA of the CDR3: TGCGCCAGCAGCCCGGACAGGGACCTAATATTCGCGAACACCGGGGAGCTGTTTTTT. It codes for CASSPDRDLIFANTGELFF.

CDR3 coding DNA: TGCGCCAGCAGCTACAGATTGGGACTAGCGGGGACCTACGAGCAGTACTTC. Its translation is CASSYRLGLAGTYEQYF. The chain is built from TRBV5-1 and TRBJ2-7; 13 bases line up with TRBD2. Germline V gene sequence: CDR1 SGHRS, CDR2 YFSETQ. This CDR3 region has 17 residues. V lost 3 bases, J lost 2 bases, and 8 bases stayed unmatched.

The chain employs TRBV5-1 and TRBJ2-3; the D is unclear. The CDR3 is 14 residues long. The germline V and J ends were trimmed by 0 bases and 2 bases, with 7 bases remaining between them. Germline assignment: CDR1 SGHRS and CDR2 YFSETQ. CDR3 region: CASSLAWTTDTQYF. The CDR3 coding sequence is TGCGCCAGCAGCTTGGCCTGGACCACAGATACGCAGTATTTT.

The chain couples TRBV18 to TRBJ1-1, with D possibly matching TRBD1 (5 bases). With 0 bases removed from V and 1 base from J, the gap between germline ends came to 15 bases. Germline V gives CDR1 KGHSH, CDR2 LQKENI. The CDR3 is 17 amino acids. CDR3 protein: CASSPPTGAGRNTEAFF. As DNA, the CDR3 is TGTGCCAGCTCACCACCTACCGGGGCAGGGAGGAACACTGAAGCTTTCTTT.

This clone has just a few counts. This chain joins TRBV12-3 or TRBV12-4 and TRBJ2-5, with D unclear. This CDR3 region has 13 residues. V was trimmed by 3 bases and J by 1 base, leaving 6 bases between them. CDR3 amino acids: CASSFVSQETQYF. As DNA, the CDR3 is TGTGCCAGCAGTTTTGTGTCCCAAGAGACCCAGTACTTC.

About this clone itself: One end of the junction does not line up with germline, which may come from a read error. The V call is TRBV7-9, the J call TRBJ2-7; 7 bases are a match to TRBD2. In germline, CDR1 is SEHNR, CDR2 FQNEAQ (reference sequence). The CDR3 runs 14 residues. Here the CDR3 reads CASSLVTGGLLSHF. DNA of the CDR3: TGTGCCAGCAGCTTAGTAACGGGGGGACTCCTATCACACTTC.

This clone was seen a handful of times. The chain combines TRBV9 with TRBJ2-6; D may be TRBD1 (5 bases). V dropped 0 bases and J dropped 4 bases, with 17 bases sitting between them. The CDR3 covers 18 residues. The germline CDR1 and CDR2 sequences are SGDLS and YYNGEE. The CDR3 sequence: CASSVGTGRALGANVLTF. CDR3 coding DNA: TGTGCCAGCAGCGTAGGCACAGGTAGGGCCCTCGGGGCCAACGTCCTGACTTTC.

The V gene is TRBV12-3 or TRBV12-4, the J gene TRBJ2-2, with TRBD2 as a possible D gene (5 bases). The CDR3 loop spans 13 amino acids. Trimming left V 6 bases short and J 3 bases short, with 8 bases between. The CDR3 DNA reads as TGTGCCAGCAGCATTAGCGACACCGGGGAGCTGTTTTTT. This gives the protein CASSISDTGELFF.

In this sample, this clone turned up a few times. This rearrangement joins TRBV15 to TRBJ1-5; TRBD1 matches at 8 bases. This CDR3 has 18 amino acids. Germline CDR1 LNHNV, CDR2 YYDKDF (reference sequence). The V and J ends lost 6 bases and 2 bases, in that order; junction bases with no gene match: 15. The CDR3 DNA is TGTGCCACCAGGGGTCCCGGACAGGGCAGCTATGGCAATCAGCCCCAGCATTTT. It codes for CATRGPGQGSYGNQPQHF.